The clone carrying this T cell receptor beta chain was picked up one time. The antigen remains unidentified. Generated by immunoSEQ multiplex PCR, the TCRdb table keeps only in-frame clones and is missing some. The table records about 68,000 clones, 75% to 90% of them present only once. The data belong to a study of vaccination effects on CD4 cells after COVID-19. Across the whole study: Participants were given two doses of BNT162b2 or mRNA-1273 vaccine. Study-level findings and limits: Convalescent patients in the study were few, and early post-infection timepoints were absent.

Antigen-specific CD4+ T cells were expanded with viral peptide pools in the ViraFEST assay before sequencing. Following culture for around 10 days, CD4+ T cells were isolated. Vaccinees lacked prior SARS-CoV-2 infection and tested negative for nucleocapsid antibodies. Days 3 and 7 saw half the medium replaced with IL-2 medium. This TCR derives from a human donor who received a COVID-19 vaccine. The sequencing here drew on CD4+ T cells from PBMCs cultured with SARS-CoV-2 spike peptides, taken before COVID-19 vaccination.

In nucleotides, the CDR3 is TGTGCCAGCTCACGTACCAACGGATTCCACGGGGAGACCCAGTACTTC. Residues: CASSRTNGFHGETQYF. This chain connects TRBV18 to TRBJ2-5, with D hard to call. CDR1 is KGHSH and CDR2 is LQKENI in the germline V gene. Trimming cost V 4 bases and J 5 bases, with 20 bases left between them. The CDR3 totals 16 residues.